This entry concerns a single T cell receptor beta chain. Patients in Seattle were enrolled during active infection, then followed longitudinally. The data are from a study of blood T cell repertoires in COVID-19. At the level of the study: T cells, B-cell-depleted T cells, or PBMCs supplied cDNA or gDNA.

In the authors' workflow: Scientists estimated how many nucleated cells there were by amplifying reference gene primers. Sequencing was performed with immunoSEQ multiplex PCR; in TCRdb, only in-frame clones are kept and a portion is missing. V, J and clone size were drawn from that table, and D and trimming were deduced from the DNA. The data contain 120,000 to 150,000 clones, roughly nine tenths of them seen just once; the ten biggest clones take up under 15%. Trimming removed 4 bases from V and 0 bases from J, with 13 bases in between. From germline, CDR1 is KGHSY and CDR2 FQNENV. This CDR3 comprises 15 residues.

The V call is TRBV16, the J call TRBJ2-7; D might be TRBD1 (6 bases). The sample comprised peripheral blood. The TCR was taken from a man younger than 35 with COVID-19, enrolled during active disease. CDR3 region: CASSLDRPSSYEQYF. The DNA of the CDR3 is TGTGCCAGCAGCCTAGACAGGCCCAGCTCCTACGAGCAGTACTTC.